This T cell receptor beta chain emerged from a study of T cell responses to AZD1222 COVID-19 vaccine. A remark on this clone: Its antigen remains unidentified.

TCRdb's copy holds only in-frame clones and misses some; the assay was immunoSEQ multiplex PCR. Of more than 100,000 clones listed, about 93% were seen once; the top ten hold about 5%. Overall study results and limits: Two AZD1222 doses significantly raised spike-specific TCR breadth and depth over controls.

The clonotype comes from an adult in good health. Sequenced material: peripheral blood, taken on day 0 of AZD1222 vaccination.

The CDR3 nucleotides are TGTGCCAGTAGTATATCCCCAGCGGGTAATCAGCCCCAGCATTTT. This codes for CASSISPAGNQPQHF. The chain couples TRBV19 to TRBJ1-5; D remains unclear. Germline V gene sequence: CDR1 LNHDA, CDR2 SQIVND (reference sequence). The CDR3 covers 15 residues. Deletions cut 2 bases from V and 4 bases from J, with 12 bases between.